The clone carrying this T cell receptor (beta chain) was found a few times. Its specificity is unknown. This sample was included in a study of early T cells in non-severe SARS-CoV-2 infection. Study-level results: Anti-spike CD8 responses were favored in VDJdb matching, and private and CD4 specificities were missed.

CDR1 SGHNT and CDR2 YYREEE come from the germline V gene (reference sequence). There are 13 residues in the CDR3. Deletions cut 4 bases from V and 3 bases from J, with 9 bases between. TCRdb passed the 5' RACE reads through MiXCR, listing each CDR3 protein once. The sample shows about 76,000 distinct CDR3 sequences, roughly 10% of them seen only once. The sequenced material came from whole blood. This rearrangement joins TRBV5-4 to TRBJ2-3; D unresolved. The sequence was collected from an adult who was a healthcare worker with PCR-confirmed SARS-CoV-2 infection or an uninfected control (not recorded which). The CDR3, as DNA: TGTGCCAGCAGCCGGACCGTTACAGATACGCAGTATTTT. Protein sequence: CASSRTVTDTQYF.